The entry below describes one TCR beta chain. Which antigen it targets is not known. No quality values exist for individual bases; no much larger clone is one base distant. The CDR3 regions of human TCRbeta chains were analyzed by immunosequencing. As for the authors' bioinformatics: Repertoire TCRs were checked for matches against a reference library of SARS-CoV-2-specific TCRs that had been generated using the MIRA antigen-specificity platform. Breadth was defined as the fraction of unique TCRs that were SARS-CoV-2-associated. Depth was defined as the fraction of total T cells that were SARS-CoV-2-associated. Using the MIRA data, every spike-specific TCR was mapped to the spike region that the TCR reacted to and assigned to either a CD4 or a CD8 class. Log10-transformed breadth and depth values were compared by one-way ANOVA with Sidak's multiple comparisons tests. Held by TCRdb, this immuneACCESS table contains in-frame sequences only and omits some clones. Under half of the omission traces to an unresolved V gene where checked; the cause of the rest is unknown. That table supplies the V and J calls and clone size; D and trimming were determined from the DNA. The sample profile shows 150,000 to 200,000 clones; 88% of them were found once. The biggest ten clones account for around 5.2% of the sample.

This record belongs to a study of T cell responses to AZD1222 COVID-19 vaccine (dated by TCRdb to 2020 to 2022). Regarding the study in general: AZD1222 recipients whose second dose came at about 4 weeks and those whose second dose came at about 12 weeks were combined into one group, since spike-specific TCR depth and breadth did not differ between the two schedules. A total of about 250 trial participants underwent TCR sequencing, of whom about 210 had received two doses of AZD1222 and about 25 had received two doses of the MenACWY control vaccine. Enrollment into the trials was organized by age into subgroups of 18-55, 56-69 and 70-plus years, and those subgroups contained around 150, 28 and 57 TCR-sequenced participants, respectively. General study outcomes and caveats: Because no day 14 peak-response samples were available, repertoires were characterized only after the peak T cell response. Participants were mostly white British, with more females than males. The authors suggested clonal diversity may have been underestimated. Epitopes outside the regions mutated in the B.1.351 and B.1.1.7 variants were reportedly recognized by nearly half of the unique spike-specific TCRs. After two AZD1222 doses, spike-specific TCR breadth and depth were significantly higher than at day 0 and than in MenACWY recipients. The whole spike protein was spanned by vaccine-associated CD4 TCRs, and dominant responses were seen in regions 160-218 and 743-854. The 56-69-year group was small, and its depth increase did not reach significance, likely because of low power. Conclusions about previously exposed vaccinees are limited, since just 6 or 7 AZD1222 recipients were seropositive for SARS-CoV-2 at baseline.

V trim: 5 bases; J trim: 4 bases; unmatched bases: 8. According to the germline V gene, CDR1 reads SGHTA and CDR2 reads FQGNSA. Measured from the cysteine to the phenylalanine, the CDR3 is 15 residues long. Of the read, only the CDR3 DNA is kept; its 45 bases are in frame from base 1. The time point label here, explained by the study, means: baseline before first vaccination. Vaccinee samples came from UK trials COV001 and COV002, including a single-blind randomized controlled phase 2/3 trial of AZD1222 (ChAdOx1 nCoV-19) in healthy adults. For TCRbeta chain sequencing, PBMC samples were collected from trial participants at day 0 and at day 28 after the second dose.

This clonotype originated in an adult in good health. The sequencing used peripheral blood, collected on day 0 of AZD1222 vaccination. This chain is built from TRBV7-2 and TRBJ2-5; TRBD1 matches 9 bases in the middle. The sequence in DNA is TGTGCCAGCAGCCTGGGGGGACAGGGATCAGAGACCCAGTACTTC. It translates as CASSLGGQGSETQYF.